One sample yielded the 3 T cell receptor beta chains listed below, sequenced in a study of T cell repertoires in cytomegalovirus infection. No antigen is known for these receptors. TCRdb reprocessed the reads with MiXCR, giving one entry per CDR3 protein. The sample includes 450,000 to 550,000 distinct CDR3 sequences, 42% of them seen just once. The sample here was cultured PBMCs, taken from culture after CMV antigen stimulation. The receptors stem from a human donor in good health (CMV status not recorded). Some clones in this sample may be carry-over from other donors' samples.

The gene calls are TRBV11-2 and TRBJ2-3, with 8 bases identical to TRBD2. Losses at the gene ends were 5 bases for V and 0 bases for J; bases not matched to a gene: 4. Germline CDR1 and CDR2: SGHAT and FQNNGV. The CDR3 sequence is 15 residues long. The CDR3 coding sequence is TGTGCCAGCAGCCCTAGCGGGCGTAGCACAGATACGCAGTATTTT. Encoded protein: CASSPSGRSTDTQYF.

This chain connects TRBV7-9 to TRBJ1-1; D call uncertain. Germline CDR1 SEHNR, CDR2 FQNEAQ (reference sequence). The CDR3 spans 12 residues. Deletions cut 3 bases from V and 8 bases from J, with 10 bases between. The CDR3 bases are TGTGCCAGCAGCTTGGGTCATCCGGAAGCTTTCTTT. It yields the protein CASSLGHPEAFF. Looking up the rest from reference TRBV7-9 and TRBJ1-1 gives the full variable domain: DTGVSQNPRHKITKRGQNVTFRCDPISEHNRLYWYRQTLGQGPEFLTYFQNEAQLEKSRLLSDRFSAERPKGSFSTLEIQRTEQGDSAMYLCASSLGHPEAFFGQGTRLTVV.

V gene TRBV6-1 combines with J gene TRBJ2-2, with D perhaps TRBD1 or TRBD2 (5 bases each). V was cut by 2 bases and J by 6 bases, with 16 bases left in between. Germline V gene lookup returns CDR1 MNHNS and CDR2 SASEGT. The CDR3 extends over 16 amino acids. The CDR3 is CASSERLVGAAGELFF. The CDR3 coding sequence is TGTGCCAGCAGTGAACGGCTAGTCGGGGCCGCCGGGGAGCTGTTTTTT.